The T cell receptor (beta chain) described here comes from a study of Tregs in tolerant kidney transplant recipients. Unstimulated regulatory T cells (CD4+CD25+CD127-), CD4+CD25- non-regulatory cells, CD4 and CD8 cells were FACS-sorted from thawed PBMCs. From germline, CDR1 is SGHDT and CDR2 YYEEEE. The CDR3 has 14 amino acids. Trimming removed 4 bases from V and 10 bases from J; junction bases left unmatched: 13. Regarding the study as a whole: Nucleotide sequences could not be compared across some patients' samples due to primer changes.

With regard to this clone: Its cognate antigen is unknown.

TCRdb keeps only in-frame clones here, not all; method: immunoSEQ multiplex PCR. Of about 83,000 clones listed, nearly 98% are singletons. This receptor was identified in a human donor who received a combined kidney and bone marrow transplant. The sample in question was CD4+ T cells from blood, obtained before the transplant. This chain links TRBV5-6 with TRBJ1-2; the match to TRBD1 covers 7 bases. CDR3 loop: CASSRTAGTADYTF. The CDR3 DNA sequence: TGTGCCAGCAGCCGCACCGCCGGGACAGCAGACTACACCTTC.